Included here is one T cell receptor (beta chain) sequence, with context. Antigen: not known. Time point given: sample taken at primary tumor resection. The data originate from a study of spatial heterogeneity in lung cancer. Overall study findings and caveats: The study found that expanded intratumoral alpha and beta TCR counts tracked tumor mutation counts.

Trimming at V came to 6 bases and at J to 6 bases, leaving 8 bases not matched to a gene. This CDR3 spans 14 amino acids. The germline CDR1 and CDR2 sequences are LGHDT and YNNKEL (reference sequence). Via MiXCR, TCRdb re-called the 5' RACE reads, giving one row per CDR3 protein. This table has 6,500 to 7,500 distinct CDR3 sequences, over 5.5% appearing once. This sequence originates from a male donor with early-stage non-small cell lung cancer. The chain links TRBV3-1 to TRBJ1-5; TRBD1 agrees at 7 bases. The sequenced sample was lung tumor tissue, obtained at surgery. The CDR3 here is CASSYGTGAQPQHF. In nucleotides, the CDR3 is TGTGCCAGCAGTTATGGAACAGGGGCTCAGCCCCAGCATTTT.